Listed below are T cell receptor beta chains from one sample, sequenced in a study of cytomegalovirus exposure and HLA in healthy donors. Assay: immunoSEQ multiplex PCR; the TCRdb copy retains only in-frame clones and omits some. The sample lists more than 60,000 clones, 95% to 97% seen once, with around 1.5% in the top ten. The sample was PBMCs. These receptors originate from a woman aged 18-29 years in good health and CMV-seropositive. The CDR3 runs from the conserved cysteine through the conserved F or W.

V gene	CDR3 protein
TRBV5-1	CASSLIQGGYEQYF
TRBV6-1	CASRDRFNQPQHF
TRBV9	CASSGTVSYNEQFF
TRBV5-4	CASSLRSGGTEAFF
TRBV6-1	CASSRTEQETQYF
TRBV2	CASSEYSGTNIQYF
TRBV5-4	CASSSNSEGAEQFF
TRBV13	CASSFRLAKETQYF
TRBV5-4	CASSLGQGSPTDTQYF
TRBV30	CAWSFLGQSEAFF
TRBV28	CASSLLAGDTQYF
TRBV19	CASSGEPGTGNPGANVLTF
TRBV6-5	CASSYSGDSLKPQHF
TRBV27	CASSPFHWTGSLNTEAFF
TRBV6-5	CASSYIGSGAEETQYF
TRBV7-9	CASSLDYLIETQYF
TRBV10-3	CAISDRGAQPQHF
TRBV6-5	CASSYSGGNTEAFF
TRBV29-1	CSVDSGNQEAAFF
TRBV9	CASSPKDRPHEQYF
TRBV4-1	CASSQKGDSYEQYF
TRBV30	CAWNPAANEQFF
TRBV5-4	CASRFGRGEAFF
TRBV10-3	CATSGLAGVPDTGELFF
TRBV21-1	CASVGRSGLAGGNLCEQYF
TRBV7-2	CASSLGIAGGSSEQFF
TRBV29-1	CSGGQGYEQYF
TRBV6-1	CASSDWDFYGYTF
TRBV9	CASSVGGQGNQPQHF
TRBV28	CASSFSRLEETQYF
TRBV5-4	CASSHSIAKNIQYF
TRBV6-6	CASSYFPQGAEAFF
TRBV9	CASSVGVAGRYNEQFF
TRBV2	CASNRAAGLTEAFF
TRBV7-2	CASSRSGTGEETQYF
TRBV5-1	CASSSRGGTGELFF
TRBV19	CARGGQKPYEQYF
TRBV27	CASSLSSGGVTYGYTF
TRBV6-5	CASSFSGTASEKLFF
TRBV11-2	CASSPLRTSSYEQYF
TRBV21-1	CASSKRSGGCSYEQYF
TRBV28	CASSRQRVDQPQHF
TRBV5-1	CASSLIPQGESYEQYF
TRBV7-2	CASTPFSGNQPQHF
TRBV30	CAWSPLPGTGRYF